Sequencing of this T cell receptor beta chain was carried out in a study of T cell repertoires in MIS-A myocarditis. Germline V gives CDR1 SGHTA, CDR2 FQGNSA. V was cut by 5 bases and J by 4 bases, with 20 bases left in between. CDR3 length: 16 amino acids. This clone was recorded a few times. Sequencing used immunoSEQ multiplex PCR; TCRdb keeps in-frame clones, though not all of them. In the table there are 14,000 to 15,000 clones, 74% of which are singletons. This chain connects TRBV7-2 to TRBJ1-2; D gene ambiguous. Source material: left ventricle heart tissue obtained at autopsy. The TCR originated in a man in his late teens or twenties with fulminant myocarditis from multisystem inflammatory syndrome in adults (MIS-A) after COVID-19. This chain's CDR3 is CASSATRSSIGYGYTF. The CDR3 region has the DNA TGTGCCAGCAGCGCCACAAGGTCGTCAATCGGCTATGGCTACACCTTC.